Listed below are T cell receptor beta chains from one sample, sequenced in a study of blood T cell repertoires in COVID-19. Profiled with immunoSEQ multiplex PCR; TCRdb holds only in-frame clones, not every one. The sample has 500,000 or so clones; 87% are singletons. What was sequenced was PBMCs or T cells enriched from blood (not recorded which). Receptor source: a woman younger than 30 who had recovered from COVID-19. The CDR3 runs from the conserved cysteine through the conserved F or W. The D gene is left open where the match is weak. Clone size is shown for a subset of rows, as once, few, many or a class of expanded clone.

d_call j_call v_call clone_size cdr3_aa cdr3_nt
TRBD1 TRBJ1-2 TRBV19 - CASSIDRQGARGYTF TGTGCCAGTAGTATAGATCGACAGGGGGCGAGGGGCTACACCTTC
- TRBJ1-4 TRBV28 - CASSLFASGFRNEKLFF TGTGCCAGCAGTTTATTTGCCTCTGGCTTCCGAAATGAAAAACTGTTTTTT
- TRBJ2-7 TRBV5-6 - CASSSRSRGATYEQYF TGTGCCAGCAGCTCGCGTTCCAGGGGGGCAACCTACGAGCAGTACTTC
TRBD1 TRBJ2-7 TRBV4-1 - CASSHIGTAPYEQYF TGCGCCAGCAGCCATATAGGGACAGCCCCATACGAGCAGTACTTC
- TRBJ1-6 TRBV27 - CASSRTSGISYNSPLHF TGTGCCAGCAGCCGGACGAGCGGCATCTCCTATAATTCACCCCTCCACTTT
- TRBJ2-4 TRBV18 - CASSPGQRAENIQYF TGTGCCAGCTCACCGGGACAGCGGGCGGAGAACATTCAGTACTTC
- TRBJ2-3 TRBV28 - CASSTGGGARTDTQYF TGTGCCAGCAGTACAGGAGGGGGGGCTCGCACAGATACGCAGTATTTT
TRBD2 TRBJ2-1 TRBV19 - CASSSRPSGPNNEQFF TGTGCCAGTAGTTCTCGACCTAGCGGGCCTAACAATGAGCAGTTCTTC
- TRBJ2-7 TRBV10-3 - CAISDRVDYEQYF TGTGCCATCAGTGACCGGGTTGACTACGAGCAGTACTTC
TRBD1 TRBJ1-4 TRBV6-5 once CASSYGLTGPPFF TGTGCCAGCAGTTACGGTCTGACAGGGCCCCCGTTTTTT
TRBD1 TRBJ1-6 TRBV5-5 few CASKTGTGNSPLHF TGTGCCAGCAAAACGGGGACAGGGAATTCACCCCTCCACTTT
TRBD1 TRBJ2-7 TRBV4-1 - CASSQPDRGVSYEQYF TGCGCCAGCAGCCAACCGGACAGGGGGGTCTCCTACGAGCAGTACTTC
- TRBJ1-5 TRBV6-4 - CASAPGGSQPQHF TGTGCCAGCGCTCCCGGGGGGAGTCAGCCCCAGCATTTT
- TRBJ1-4 TRBV5-6 - CASSPPGVTNEKLFF TGTGCCAGCAGTCCCCCAGGGGTTACTAATGAAAAACTGTTTTTT
TRBD1 TRBJ2-3 TRBV5-1 - CASSSGTETDTQYF TGCGCCAGCAGCTCCGGGACAGAGACAGATACGCAGTATTTT
- TRBJ2-2 TRBV7-9 - CASSLGGQGSTNTGELFF TGTGCCAGCAGCTTAGGGGGGCAGGGGAGTACGAACACCGGGGAGCTGTTTTTT
- TRBJ2-7 TRBV5-1 - CASSLTGTTYEQYF TGCGCCAGCAGCTTGACGGGAACTACCTACGAGCAGTACTTC
- TRBJ2-7 TRBV5-4 - CASSQGGGGRQTYYEQYF TGTGCCAGCAGCCAAGGGGGCGGGGGGCGGCAGACTTACTACGAGCAGTACTTC
- TRBJ1-1 TRBV7-2 - CASSLAIGLVTEAFF TGTGCCAGCAGCTTAGCGATCGGACTGGTCACTGAAGCTTTCTTT
TRBD1 TRBJ2-5 TRBV5-6 - CASSRTGPQETQYF TGTGCCAGCAGCCGGACAGGGCCACAAGAGACCCAGTACTTC
TRBD2 TRBJ2-7 TRBV27 - CASSIYGGGSGEQYF TGTGCCAGCAGCATCTATGGCGGGGGGAGCGGGGAGCAGTACTTC
- TRBJ1-1 TRBV6-5 - CASRTEANTEAFF TGTGCCAGCAGGACGGAGGCGAACACTGAAGCTTTCTTT
- TRBJ2-1 TRBV3-1/TRBV3-2 - CASSQSLRLAPFF TGTGCCAGCAGCCAATCCCTCCGACTGGCGCCTTTCTTC
- TRBJ1-6 TRBV2 - CASSGVGGYNSPLHF TGTGCCAGCAGTGGTGTAGGGGGCTATAATTCACCCCTCCACTTT
TRBD2 TRBJ2-5 TRBV6-2/TRBV6-3 - CASSYTRLAGATQETQYF TGTGCCAGCAGTTACACCAGACTAGCGGGGGCCACGCAAGAGACCCAGTACTTC
- TRBJ2-5 TRBV5-8 - CASSLAPQGGDQETQYF TGTGCCAGCAGCTTGGCACCACAGGGAGGGGACCAAGAGACCCAGTACTTC
- TRBJ2-7 TRBV28 - CASSQQGPSSYEQYF TGTGCCAGCAGCCAACAGGGCCCTAGCTCCTACGAGCAGTACTTC
TRBD1 TRBJ1-4 TRBV4-1 - CASSFLQGATNEKLFF TGCGCCAGCTCTTTCTTACAGGGGGCTACTAATGAAAAACTGTTTTTT
TRBD1 TRBJ1-2 TRBV7-9 - CASSLGTAAYGYTF TGTGCCAGCAGCCTCGGGACAGCGGCGTATGGCTACACCTTC
- TRBJ2-3 TRBV2 - CASVRGARDTQYF TGTGCCAGCGTACGGGGGGCGAGAGATACGCAGTATTTT